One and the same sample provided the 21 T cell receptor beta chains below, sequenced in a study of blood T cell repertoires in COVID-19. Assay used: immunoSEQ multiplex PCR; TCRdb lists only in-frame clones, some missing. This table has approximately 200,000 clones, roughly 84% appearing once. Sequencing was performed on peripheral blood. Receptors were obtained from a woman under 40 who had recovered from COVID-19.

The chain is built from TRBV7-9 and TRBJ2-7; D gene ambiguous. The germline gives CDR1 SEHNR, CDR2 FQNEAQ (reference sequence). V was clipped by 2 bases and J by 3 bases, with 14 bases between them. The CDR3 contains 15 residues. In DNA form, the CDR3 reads TGTGCCAGCAGCTTACTCGACGGGTCCGGCTACGAGCAGTACTTC. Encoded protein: CASSLLDGSGYEQYF.

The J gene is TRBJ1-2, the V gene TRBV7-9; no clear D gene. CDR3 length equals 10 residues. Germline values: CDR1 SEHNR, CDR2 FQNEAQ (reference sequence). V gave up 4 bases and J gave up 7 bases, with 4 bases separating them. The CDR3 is CASSSSGYTF. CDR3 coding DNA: TGTGCCAGCAGCTCCAGTGGCTACACCTTC.

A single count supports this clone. CDR3 region: CASSQPEQGIGEKLFF. The CDR3 DNA follows: TGCGCCAGCAGCCAGCCCGAACAGGGGATAGGCGAAAAACTGTTTTTT. The chain uses TRBV5-1 and TRBJ1-4; 7 bases are shared with TRBD1. CDR1 is SGHRS, CDR2 YFSETQ, per germline. Unmatched junction bases numbered 14, after V lost 4 bases and J lost 8 bases. This CDR3 is 16 amino acids long.

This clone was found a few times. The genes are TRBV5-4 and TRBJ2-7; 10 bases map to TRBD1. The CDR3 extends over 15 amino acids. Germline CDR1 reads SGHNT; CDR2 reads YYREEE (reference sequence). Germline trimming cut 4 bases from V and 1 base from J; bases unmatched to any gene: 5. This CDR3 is CASSKGQGLSYEQYF. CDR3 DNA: TGTGCCAGCAGCAAGGGACAGGGGTTATCCTACGAGCAGTACTTC.

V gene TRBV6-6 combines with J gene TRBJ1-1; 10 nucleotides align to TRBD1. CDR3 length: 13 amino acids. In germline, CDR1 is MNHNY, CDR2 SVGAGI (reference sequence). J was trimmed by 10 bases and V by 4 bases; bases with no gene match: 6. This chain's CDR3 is CASSSDRGYGAFF. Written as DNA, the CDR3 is TGTGCCAGCAGTTCGGACAGGGGGTATGGAGCTTTCTTT.

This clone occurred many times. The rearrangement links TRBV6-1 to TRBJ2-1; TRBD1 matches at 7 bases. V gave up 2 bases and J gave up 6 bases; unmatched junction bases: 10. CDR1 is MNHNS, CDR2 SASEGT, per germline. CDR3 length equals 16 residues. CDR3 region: CASSEQGGAGGNEQFF. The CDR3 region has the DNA TGTGCCAGCAGTGAACAAGGCGGCGCAGGGGGCAATGAGCAGTTCTTC.

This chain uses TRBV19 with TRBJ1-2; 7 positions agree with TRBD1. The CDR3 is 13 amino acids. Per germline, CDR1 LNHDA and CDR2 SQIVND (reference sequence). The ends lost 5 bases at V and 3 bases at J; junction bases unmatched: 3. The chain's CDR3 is CASSEGQYYGYTF. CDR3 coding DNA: TGTGCCAGTAGTGAGGGACAGTACTATGGCTACACCTTC.

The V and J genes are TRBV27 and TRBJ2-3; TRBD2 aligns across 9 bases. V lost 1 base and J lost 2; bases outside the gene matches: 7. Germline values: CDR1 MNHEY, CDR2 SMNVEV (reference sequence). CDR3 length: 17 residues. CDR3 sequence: CASSLYGLAGHTDTQYF. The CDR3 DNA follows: TGTGCCAGCAGTTTATACGGCCTAGCGGGACACACAGATACGCAGTATTTT.

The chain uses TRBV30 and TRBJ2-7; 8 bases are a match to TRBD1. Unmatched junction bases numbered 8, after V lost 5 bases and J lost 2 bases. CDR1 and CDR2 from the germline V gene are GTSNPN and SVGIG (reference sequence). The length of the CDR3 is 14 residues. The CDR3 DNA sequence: TGTGCCTGGGGATTCAGGACAGGGCCCTACGAGCAGTACTTC. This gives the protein CAWGFRTGPYEQYF.

The CDR3 region has the DNA TGTGCCACCAGCAGCCTCCAGGGGAATCAGCCCCAGCATTTT. It codes for CATSSLQGNQPQHF. The chain recombines TRBV15 with TRBJ1-5, with D tentatively TRBD1 (6 bases). The CDR3 consists of 14 residues. From germline, CDR1 is LNHNV and CDR2 YYDKDF (reference sequence). Trimming shortened V by 3 bases and J by 4 bases, and 10 bases separated the two germline ends.

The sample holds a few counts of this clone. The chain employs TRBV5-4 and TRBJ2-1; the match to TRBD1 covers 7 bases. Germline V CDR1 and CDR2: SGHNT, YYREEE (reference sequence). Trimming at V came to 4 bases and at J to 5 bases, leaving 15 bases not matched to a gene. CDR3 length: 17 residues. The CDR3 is CASSPIQGRTAHNEQFF. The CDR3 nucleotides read TGTGCCAGCAGCCCCATACAGGGGAGAACGGCTCACAATGAGCAGTTCTTC.

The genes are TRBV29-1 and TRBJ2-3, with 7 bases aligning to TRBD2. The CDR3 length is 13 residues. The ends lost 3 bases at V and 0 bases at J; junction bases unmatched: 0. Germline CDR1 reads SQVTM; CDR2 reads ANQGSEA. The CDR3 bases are TGCAGCGTTGAGGGGGGGAGCACAGATACGCAGTATTTT. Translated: CSVEGGSTDTQYF.

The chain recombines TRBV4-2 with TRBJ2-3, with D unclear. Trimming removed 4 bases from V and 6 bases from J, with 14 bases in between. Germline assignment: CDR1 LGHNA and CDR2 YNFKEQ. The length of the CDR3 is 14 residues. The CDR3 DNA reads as TGTGCCAGCAGCCGAAGTACCGGGTTGGATACGCAGTATTTT. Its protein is CASSRSTGLDTQYF.

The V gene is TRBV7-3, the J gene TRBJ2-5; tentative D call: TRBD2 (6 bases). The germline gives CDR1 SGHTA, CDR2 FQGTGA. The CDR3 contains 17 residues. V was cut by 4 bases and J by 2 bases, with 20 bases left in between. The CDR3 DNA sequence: TGTGCCAGCAGCTCTCGCCATGGAGGGGCCGGGCAAGAGACCCAGTACTTC. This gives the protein CASSSRHGGAGQETQYF.

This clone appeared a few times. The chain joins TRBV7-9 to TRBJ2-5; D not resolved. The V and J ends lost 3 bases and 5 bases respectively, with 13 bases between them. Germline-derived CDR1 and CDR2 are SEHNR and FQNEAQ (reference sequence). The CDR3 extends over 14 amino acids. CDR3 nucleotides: TGTGCCAGCAGCTTGTTTGAGTCCTCGGAGACCCAGTACTTC. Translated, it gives CASSLFESSETQYF. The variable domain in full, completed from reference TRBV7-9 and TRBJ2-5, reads DTGVSQNPRHKITKRGQNVTFRCDPISEHNRLYWYRQTLGQGPEFLTYFQNEAQLEKSRLLSDRFSAERPKGSFSTLEIQRTEQGDSAMYLCASSLFESSETQYFGPGTRLLVL.

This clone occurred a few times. CDR3 protein: CASSVGHTYGYTF. The CDR3 region has the DNA TGTGCCAGCAGCGTAGGGCACACCTATGGCTACACCTTC. V and J are TRBV9 and TRBJ1-2; no clear D. The CDR3 has 13 residues. Trimming left V 0 bases short and J 4 bases short, with 7 bases between. Germline loops: CDR1 SGDLS, CDR2 YYNGEE.

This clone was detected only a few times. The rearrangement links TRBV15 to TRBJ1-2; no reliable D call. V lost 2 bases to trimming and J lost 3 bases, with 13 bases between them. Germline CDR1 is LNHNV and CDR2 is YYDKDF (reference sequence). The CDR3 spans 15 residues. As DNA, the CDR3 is TGTGCCACCAGCAGAATACCGGAGGCTTACTATGGCTACACCTTC. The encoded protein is CATSRIPEAYYGYTF.

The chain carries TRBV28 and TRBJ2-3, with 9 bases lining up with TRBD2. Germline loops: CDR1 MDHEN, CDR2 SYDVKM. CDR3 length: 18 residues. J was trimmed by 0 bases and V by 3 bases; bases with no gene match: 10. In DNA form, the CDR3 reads TGTGCCAGCAGTTTGCAAAGCGGGAGGACCATTAGCACAGATACGCAGTATTTT. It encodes CASSLQSGRTISTDTQYF. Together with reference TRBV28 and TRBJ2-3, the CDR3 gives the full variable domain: DVKVTQSSRYLVKRTGEKVFLECVQDMDHENMFWYRQDPGLGLRLIYFSYDVKMKEKGDIPEGYSVSREKKERFSLILESASTNQTSMYLCASSLQSGRTISTDTQYFGPGTRLTVL.

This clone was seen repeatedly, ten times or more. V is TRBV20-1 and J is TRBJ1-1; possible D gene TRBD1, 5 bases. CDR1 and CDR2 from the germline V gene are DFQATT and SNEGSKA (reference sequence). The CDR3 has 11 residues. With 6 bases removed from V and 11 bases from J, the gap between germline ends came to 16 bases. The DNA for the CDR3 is TGCAGTGCGGAGGGACCACGAGGGGCTTTCTTT. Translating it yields CSAEGPRGAFF.

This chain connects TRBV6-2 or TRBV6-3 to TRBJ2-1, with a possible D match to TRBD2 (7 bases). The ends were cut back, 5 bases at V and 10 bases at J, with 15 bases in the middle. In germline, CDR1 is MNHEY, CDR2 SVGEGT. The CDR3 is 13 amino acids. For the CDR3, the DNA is TGTGCCAGCAGTCTGGGCGGGGGCGGCGAGCAGTTCTTC. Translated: CASSLGGGGEQFF.

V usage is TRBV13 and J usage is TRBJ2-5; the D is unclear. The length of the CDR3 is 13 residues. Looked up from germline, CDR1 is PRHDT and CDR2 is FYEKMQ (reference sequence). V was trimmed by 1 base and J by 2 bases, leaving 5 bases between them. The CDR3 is CASSLEAQETQYF. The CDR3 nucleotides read TGTGCCAGCAGCTTAGAAGCGCAAGAGACCCAGTACTTC.